This T cell receptor (beta chain) was obtained from a study of T cells in Graves' hyperthyroidism and ophthalmopathy. The CDR3 regions of TCR beta were amplified from RNA transcripts. Initially, a first-round RT-PCR of the TCR CDR3 employed the HTBI primer set. TCRdb ran MiXCR on the multiplex PCR reads and lists one entry per CDR3 protein. Here the sample spans about 740,000 distinct CDR3 sequences, approximately 14% being singletons. The sample holds a few counts of this clonotype. This CDR3 contains 16 residues. Trimming left V 4 bases short and J 2 bases short, with 15 bases between. Looked up from germline, CDR1 is SGHTA and CDR2 is FQGNSA.

The chain combines TRBV7-2 with TRBJ1-3; no clear D. The sequencing sample was made of blood. This TCR came from a woman between 18 and 29 years old with Graves' hyperthyroidism. The CDR3 protein is CASSSVGGLAGNTIYF. For the CDR3, the DNA is TGTGCCAGCAGCTCTGTCGGAGGGCTGGCTGGAAACACCATATATTTT.